Shown below are 30 T cell receptor beta chains from a single sample sequenced in a study of T cells after posttransplantation cyclophosphamide. Sequencing was performed with immunoSEQ multiplex PCR; in TCRdb, only in-frame clones are kept and a portion is missing. The sample presents 9,500 to 15,000 clones, none singletons. Specimen: PBMCs. The receptors here all came from a woman aged 40 to 49 in good health, CMV-negative, and a related stem cell transplant donor.

This clone was recorded a few times. V is TRBV7-6 and J is TRBJ1-2; tentative D call: TRBD1 (5 bases). V lost 5 bases and J 2 bases, leaving 21 bases between the germline ends. Germline V CDR1 and CDR2: SGHVS, FNYEAQ. This CDR3 region has 17 residues. CDR3 bases: TGTGCCAGCAGCGGGGGGGATGGCAAGGATTTCAACTATGGCTACACCTTC. Protein sequence: CASSGGDGKDFNYGYTF.

This clone showed up many times. The chain uses TRBV7-9 and TRBJ2-5, with D unresolved. Germline CDR1 is SEHNR and CDR2 is FQNEAQ (reference sequence). V lost 2 bases and J lost 6, with 10 bases in between. CDR3 length equals 13 residues. The DNA for the CDR3 is TGTGCCAGCAGCTTAACCACTGCGCAGACCCAGTACTTC. Residues: CASSLTTAQTQYF. Complete variable domain (other parts from reference TRBV7-9 and TRBJ2-5): DTGVSQNPRHKITKRGQNVTFRCDPISEHNRLYWYRQTLGQGPEFLTYFQNEAQLEKSRLLSDRFSAERPKGSFSTLEIQRTEQGDSAMYLCASSLTTAQTQYFGPGTRLLVL.

There are many counts of this clone. The chain has TRBV9 and TRBJ2-7; 7 nucleotides match TRBD1. The trim removed 0 bases at V and 0 bases at J, leaving 6 bases unmatched. The CDR3 extends over 16 amino acids. Germline V gives CDR1 SGDLS, CDR2 YYNGEE. The chain's CDR3 is CASSVAGQAASYEQYF. CDR3 coding DNA: TGTGCCAGCAGCGTAGCCGGACAGGCGGCCTCCTACGAGCAGTACTTC.

This chain joins TRBV20-1 and TRBJ2-7; the match to TRBD1 covers 8 bases. Germline loops: CDR1 DFQATT, CDR2 SNEGSKA (reference sequence). V dropped 8 bases and J dropped 7; count of bases not matched to a gene: 7. This CDR3 comprises 11 residues. The DNA for the CDR3 is TGCAGTACCAGGGGGCTTGGGGAGCAGTACTTC. It codes for CSTRGLGEQYF.

The chain employs TRBV30 and TRBJ2-2; D call uncertain. V lost 4 bases and J lost 1, with 10 bases in between. The length of the CDR3 is 14 residues. CDR1 and CDR2 (germline): GTSNPN, SVGIG (reference sequence). The CDR3 DNA reads TGTGCCTGGAAGTTAGCCGTGAACACCGGGGAGCTGTTTTTT. Its translation: CAWKLAVNTGELFF.

In its sample, this clone was seen many times. The gene calls are TRBV9 and TRBJ2-4, with D unclear. V gave up 0 bases and J gave up 9 bases, with 16 bases separating them. Germline CDR1 is SGDLS and CDR2 is YYNGEE. The CDR3 has 15 residues. This CDR3 is CASSVAVDPGSIQYF. CDR3 nucleotide sequence: TGTGCCAGCAGCGTAGCGGTTGATCCTGGTAGCATTCAGTACTTC.

This clone was observed many times. The genes are TRBV18 and TRBJ2-2; D is perhaps TRBD2 (6 bases). V was pared by 0 bases and J by 5 bases, with 13 bases between. The CDR3 is made up of 16 amino acids. CDR1 KGHSH and CDR2 LQKENI come from the germline V gene. The CDR3 coding sequence is TGTGCCAGCTCACCACCGGAGGGCCGGGGTACCGGGGAGCTGTTTTTT. It yields the protein CASSPPEGRGTGELFF.

This clone occurred many times. The chain has TRBV10-2 and TRBJ2-7; TRBD2 aligns across 9 bases. Germline lookup yields CDR1 WSHSY and CDR2 SAAADI. The CDR3 spans 14 residues. V lost 6 bases, J lost 6 bases, and 9 bases stayed unmatched. The DNA for the CDR3 is TGCGCCAGCAGGGGACTAGCCGGGGTCGGCGAGCAGTACTTC. This codes for CASRGLAGVGEQYF.

This clone was seen many times. This chain uses TRBV7-8 with TRBJ2-7; 16 bases match TRBD2. The CDR3 length is 16 residues. Unmatched junction bases numbered 3, after V lost 5 bases and J lost 2 bases. Germline lookup yields CDR1 SGHVS and CDR2 FQNEAQ. The CDR3 reads CASSTGTSGGAYEQYF. In nucleotides, the CDR3 is TGTGCCAGCAGCACCGGGACTAGCGGGGGGGCCTACGAGCAGTACTTC.

This clone was seen many times. The V call is TRBV5-1, the J call TRBJ2-1; TRBD2 aligns across 11 bases. The CDR3 spans 14 residues. CDR1 and CDR2 from the germline V gene are SGHRS and YFSETQ. Trimming took 4 bases from V and 6 from J; bases not matched to a gene: 3. The CDR3 region is CASSTGLAVNEQFF. CDR3 nucleotides: TGCGCCAGCAGCACGGGACTAGCGGTCAATGAGCAGTTCTTC.

This clone has a count of ten or more. This sequence joins TRBV7-2 and TRBJ2-5; 7 bases map to TRBD2. Germline CDR1 SGHTA, CDR2 FQGNSA. CDR3 length equals 15 residues. J was trimmed by 4 bases and V by 3 bases; bases with no gene match: 8. The CDR3, as DNA: TGTGCCAGCAGCTTGGGTCCGGGACTAACAGAGACCCAGTACTTC. Residues: CASSLGPGLTETQYF.

This clone was observed at least ten times. The chain recombines TRBV5-4 with TRBJ2-3; no clear D. Trimming left V 0 bases short and J 8 bases short, with 7 bases between. This CDR3 is built from 12 residues. From germline, CDR1 is SGHNT and CDR2 YYREEE (reference sequence). In nucleotides, the CDR3 is TGTGCCAGCAGCTTGGAGGGTGCTACGCAGTATTTT. Amino acid sequence: CASSLEGATQYF.

Many counts were recorded for this clone. A read error may produce the germline difference seen at one junction end. The gene calls are TRBV7-7 and TRBJ2-3; D unresolved. CDR3 length: 13 amino acids. Germline V lookup: CDR1 SSHAT, CDR2 FNYEAQ (reference sequence). The CDR3 bases are TGTGCTAGCAGCCCGAGCCTCACAGATACGCAGTATTTT. Protein sequence: CASSPSLTDTQYF.

This clone occurred many times. This sequence joins TRBV7-2 and TRBJ2-7; the D is unclear. CDR1 and CDR2 (germline): SGHTA, FQGNSA. This CDR3 region has 12 residues. V dropped 4 bases and J dropped 1 base, with 5 bases sitting between them. The CDR3 sequence: CASSSSSYEQYF. In DNA, the CDR3 is TGTGCCAGCAGCTCCAGTTCCTACGAGCAGTACTTC.

This clone was counted at least ten times. The CDR3 spells CASREQEPNTEAFF. DNA for the CDR3: TGTGCCAGCAGAGAGCAGGAGCCCAACACTGAAGCTTTCTTT. J is TRBJ1-1 and V is TRBV27; the D is unclear. The CDR3 runs 14 residues. V was pared by 6 bases and J by 2 bases, with 13 bases between. Per the germline V gene, CDR1 is MNHEY and CDR2 is SMNVEV (reference sequence).

The sample holds many counts of this clone. This chain uses TRBV4-3 with TRBJ2-7; D is possibly TRBD1 (5 bases). The CDR3 spans 15 residues. Germline assignment: CDR1 LGHNA and CDR2 YSLEER. Deletions cut 5 bases from V and 4 bases from J, with 18 bases between. Written as DNA, the CDR3 is TGCGCCAGCAGCGGCAGACAGACCGGACAATACGAGCAGTACTTC. Translating gives CASSGRQTGQYEQYF.

This clone was recorded many times. The chain has TRBV10-3 and TRBJ2-5; D is perhaps TRBD2 (7 bases). CDR3 length: 16 amino acids. CDR1 and CDR2 (germline): ENHRY, SYGVKD. Trimming shortened V by 6 bases and J by 2 bases, and 19 bases separated the two germline ends. DNA of the CDR3: TGTGCCATCAGAGGAGGGGGGGTTGGGATTCAAGAGACCCAGTACTTC. Protein sequence: CAIRGGGVGIQETQYF.

This clone showed up many times. The chain is built from TRBV12-3 or TRBV12-4 and TRBJ2-4; TRBD2 aligns across 8 bases. The CDR3 is 15 amino acids. V was clipped by 8 bases and J by 5 bases; unmatched bases: 11. DNA for the CDR3: TGTGCCAGCCGGGAGACGGGAGGGGTCCAAAACATTCAGTACTTC. Translated: CASRETGGVQNIQYF.

This clone was seen at least ten times. The chain has TRBV10-1 and TRBJ2-5; TRBD2 agrees at 7 bases. J gave up 3 bases and V 7 bases, and 11 bases lay outside the gene matches. Germline V lookup: CDR1 WNHNN, CDR2 SYGVQD (reference sequence). The CDR3 consists of 15 residues. The CDR3 reads CASTRRWGGKETQYF. The CDR3 nucleotides are TGCGCCAGCACAAGACGGTGGGGGGGGAAAGAGACCCAGTACTTC.

This clone has at least ten counts. The V and J genes are TRBV12-5 and TRBJ2-1; 16 positions match TRBD2. The CDR3 is 18 amino acids. Germline V lookup: CDR1 LGHNT, CDR2 FRNRAP. The V gene end was trimmed by 2 bases and the J gene end by 9 bases; junction bases not matched to a gene: 10. CDR3 in DNA: TGTGCTAGTGGTTTGCCCAAAGGGACTAGCGGGGGGGCCGGTGAGCAGTTCTTC. This gives the protein CASGLPKGTSGGAGEQFF.

This clone was counted at least ten times. The V and J genes are TRBV12-3 or TRBV12-4 and TRBJ1-2, with D hard to call. Trimming took 9 bases from V and 1 from J, leaving 6 bases between them. CDR3 length: 11 residues. For the CDR3, the DNA is TGTGCCAGTACAGATAACTATGGCTACACCTTC. Residues: CASTDNYGYTF.

Ten or more counts support this clone. The chain couples TRBV7-6 to TRBJ2-1; D is possibly TRBD1 (5 bases). The CDR3 totals 15 residues. Germline CDR1 is SGHVS and CDR2 is FNYEAQ. The V end was cut by 4 bases, the J end by 3 bases, with 13 bases between. CDR3 sequence (DNA): TGTGCCAGCAGCTATGGGGCCCAAGACTACAATGAGCAGTTCTTC. It codes for CASSYGAQDYNEQFF. The full variable domain, completed using reference TRBV7-6 and TRBJ2-1, is GAGVSQSPRYKVTKRGQDVALRCDPISGHVSLYWYRQALGQGPEFLTYFNYEAQQDKSGLPNDRFSAERPEGSISTLTIQRTEQRDSAMYRCASSYGAQDYNEQFFGPGTRLTVL.

At least ten counts were recorded for this clone. The chain carries TRBV7-6 and TRBJ1-2; the match to TRBD1 covers 7 bases. V lost 4 bases, J lost 7 bases, and 3 bases stayed unmatched. Germline lookup yields CDR1 SGHVS and CDR2 FNYEAQ. This CDR3 has 12 amino acids. CDR3 in DNA: TGTGCCAGCAGCTCAGGGGGAAGTGGCTACACCTTC. Its translation is CASSSGGSGYTF.

This clone has ten or more counts. The chain couples TRBV5-1 to TRBJ1-2; tentative D call: TRBD1 (5 bases). Trimming left V 2 bases short and J 8 bases short, with 13 bases between. The CDR3 has 13 amino acids. Germline CDR1 and CDR2: SGHRS and YFSETQ. The CDR3 DNA reads as TGCGCCAGCAGCTTCTCGGGGGACGAGGGCTACACCTTC. Encoded protein: CASSFSGDEGYTF.

This clone rates as medium-sized. This chain connects TRBV10-3 to TRBJ2-1, with a possible D match to TRBD2 (5 bases). Trimming removed 3 bases at V and 4 bases at J, with 13 bases between. Germline V CDR1 and CDR2: ENHRY, SYGVKD. This CDR3 region has 15 residues. The chain's CDR3 is CAISDRSSPYNEQFF. CDR3 DNA sequence: TGTGCCATCAGTGATCGGTCTAGCCCATACAATGAGCAGTTCTTC.

This clone showed up many times. The chain uses TRBV11-3 and TRBJ2-3; D is perhaps TRBD2 (6 bases). The CDR3 totals 14 residues. Germline assignment: CDR1 SGHNT and CDR2 YENEEA. Deletions cut 3 bases from V and 1 base from J, with 8 bases between. The CDR3 nucleotides are TGTGCCAGCAGCTTGCGGGGCGGCACAGATACGCAGTATTTT. Residues: CASSLRGGTDTQYF.

There are a few counts of this clone. The chain links TRBV2 to TRBJ2-7; tentatively, D is TRBD2 (6 bases). The germline V gene has CDR1 SNHLY and CDR2 FYNNEI. Trimming took off 5 bases at V and 8 bases at J, with 19 bases between the two ends. CDR3 length equals 14 residues. The CDR3 region is CASSPQGLKGQQYF. DNA of the CDR3: TGTGCCAGCAGTCCCCAGGGACTGAAGGGGCAGCAGTACTTC.

This clone was counted ten times or more. The V and J genes are TRBV18 and TRBJ2-2, with D possibly being TRBD2 (5 bases). V lost 2 bases and J 4 bases, leaving 17 bases between the germline ends. The V gene's germline CDR1 is KGHSH and CDR2 LQKENI. The CDR3 is made up of 17 amino acids. The CDR3 nucleotides read TGTGCCAGCTCACCATTTCGGCCTAGCCAGAGCACCGGGGAGCTGTTTTTT. Protein: CASSPFRPSQSTGELFF.

This clone was seen many times. The V and J genes are TRBV12-5 and TRBJ1-2; D possibly corresponds to TRBD1 (5 bases). CDR1 and CDR2 (germline): LGHNT, FRNRAP. V lost 1 base and J lost 6, with 12 bases in between. This CDR3 region has 14 residues. CDR3 in DNA: TGTGCTAGTGGTTTGGGTTCGGGGGAAGATGGCTACACCTTC. It translates to CASGLGSGEDGYTF.

This clone has at least ten counts. The chain combines TRBV7-2 with TRBJ1-2; 10 nucleotides match TRBD1. The germline V gene encodes CDR1 SGHTA and CDR2 FQGNSA. This CDR3 region has 14 residues. Trimming removed 5 bases from V and 5 bases from J; junction bases left unmatched: 5. CDR3 bases: TGTGCCAGCAGCATTTCGGGACAGGGGTATGGCTACACCTTC. Protein: CASSISGQGYGYTF. The entire variable domain, with the rest obtained from reference TRBV7-2 and TRBJ1-2, is as follows: GAGVSQSPSNKVTEKGKDVELRCDPISGHTALYWYRQSLGQGLEFLIYFQGNSAPDKSGLPSDRFSAERTGGSVSTLTIQRTQQEDSAVYLCASSISGQGYGYTFGSGTRLTVV.